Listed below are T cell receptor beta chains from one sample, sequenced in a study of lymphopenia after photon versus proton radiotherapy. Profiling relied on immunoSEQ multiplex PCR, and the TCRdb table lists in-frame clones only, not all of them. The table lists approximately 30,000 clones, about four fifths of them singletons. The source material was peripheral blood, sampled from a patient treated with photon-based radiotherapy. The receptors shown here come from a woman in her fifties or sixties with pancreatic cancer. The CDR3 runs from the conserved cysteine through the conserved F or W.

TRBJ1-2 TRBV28 CASSASGPPRYYGYTF
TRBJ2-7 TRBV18 CASSKDRGEQYF
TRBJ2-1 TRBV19 CASSISYNEQFF
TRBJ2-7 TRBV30 CAWRPSRFAGGTSYEQYF
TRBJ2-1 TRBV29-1 CSVVGTSGWGSYNEQFF
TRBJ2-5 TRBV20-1 CSAGTEETQYF
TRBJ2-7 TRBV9 CASSPTGTGNYEQYF
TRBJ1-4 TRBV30 CAWSVLEKLFF
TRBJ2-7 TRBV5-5 CASRGPGQSSYEQYF
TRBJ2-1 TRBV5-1 CASSLMTSGIHNEQFF
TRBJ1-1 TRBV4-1 CASSQDPLKDRGSTEAFF
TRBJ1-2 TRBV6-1 CASSEFRGTGDYGYTF
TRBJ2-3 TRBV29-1 CSVSGTPGADTQYF
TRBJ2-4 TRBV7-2 CASSPLPRAAKNIQYF
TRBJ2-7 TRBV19 CASSIVGTGGAEQYF
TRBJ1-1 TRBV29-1 CSSREGMTEAFF
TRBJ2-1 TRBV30 CAWEAGGPYNEQFF
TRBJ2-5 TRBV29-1 CSVGLWEGRETQYF
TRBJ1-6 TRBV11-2 CASRTNRDSGDRNSPLHF
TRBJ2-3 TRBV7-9 CASSYGQREDTQYF
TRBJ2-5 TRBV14 CASSQSGTAGQTTQYF
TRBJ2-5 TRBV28 CASSFPNLRDREETQYF
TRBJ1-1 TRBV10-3 CAISDRGHSNTEAFF
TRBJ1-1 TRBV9 CASSEGQGTDTEAFF
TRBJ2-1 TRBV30 CAWSVRVVINEQFF
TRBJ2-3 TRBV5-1 CASSAGTGADTQYF
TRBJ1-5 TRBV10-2 CASSEGQGSNQPQHF
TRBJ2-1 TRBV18 CASSPGQGNEQFF
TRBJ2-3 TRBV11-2 CASSLGRTTDTQYF
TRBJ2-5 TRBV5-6 CASSLKGLGTQYF
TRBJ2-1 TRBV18 CASSRGTGQTYNEQFF
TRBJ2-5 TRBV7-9 CASSSGTGSETQYF
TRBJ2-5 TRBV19 CASSPPGTGGREQYF
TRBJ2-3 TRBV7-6 CASSLGGWSTDTQYF
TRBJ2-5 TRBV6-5 CASSSAGTAQETQYF
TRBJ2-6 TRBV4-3 CASSPKAPVFSGANVLTF
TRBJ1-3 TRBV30 CAWSLGGRSGGNTIYF
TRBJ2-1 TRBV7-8 CASSQVAGDREQFF
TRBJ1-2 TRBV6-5 CASSHRGRDYGYTF
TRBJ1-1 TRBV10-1 CASSKTLNTEAFF
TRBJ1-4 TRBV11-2 CASSLGGARGEKLFF
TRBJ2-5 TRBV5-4 CASSFSLTDQETQYF
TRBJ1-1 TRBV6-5 CASSYSITSSRTEAFF
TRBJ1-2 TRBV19 CASRSDFGSYGYTF
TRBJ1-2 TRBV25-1 CASSALDGTGNGYTF
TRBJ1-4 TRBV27 CASSLLGTGEEKLFF
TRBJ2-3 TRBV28 CASSSPPSGKETDTQYF
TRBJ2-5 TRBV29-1 CSVVFTGTKQETQYF
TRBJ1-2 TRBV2 CASSDTGGNYGYTF
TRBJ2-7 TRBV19 CASSLGPSYEQYF
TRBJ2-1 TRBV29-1 CSVDRSGGDNEQFF
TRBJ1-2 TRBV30 CAWSPPTTGGLGYTF
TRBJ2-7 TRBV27 CASSSSGTNSYEQYF
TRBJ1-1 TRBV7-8 CASSLVGQSNTEAFF
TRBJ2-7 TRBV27 CASSLSGRLVAGVYEQYF